One and the same sample provided the 24 T cell receptor beta chains below, sequenced in a study of T cell responses to AZD1222 COVID-19 vaccine. Produced via immunoSEQ multiplex PCR; TCRdb's table is partial and in-frame only. The table lists approximately 90,000 clones, around nine tenths of them singletons. The input for sequencing was peripheral blood, taken on day 0 of AZD1222 vaccination. The source is an adult in good health.

This sequence joins TRBV14 and TRBJ2-1; 11 bases map to TRBD1. CDR3 size: 13 residues. With V trimmed by 8 bases and J by 6 bases, 3 bases remained unmatched. The germline CDR1 and CDR2 sequences are SGHDN and FVKESK. CDR3 DNA: TGTGCCAGCGGGACAGGGGGTGGCAATGAGCAGTTCTTC. As protein: CASGTGGGNEQFF.

The V call is TRBV5-1, the J call TRBJ1-3; D is possibly TRBD1 (6 bases). The CDR3 totals 16 residues. Trimming left V 4 bases short and J 1 base short, with 15 bases between. Per the germline V gene, CDR1 is SGHRS and CDR2 is YFSETQ. This chain's CDR3 is CASSSADRISGNTIYF. The CDR3 region has the DNA TGCGCCAGCAGCAGTGCGGACAGAATTTCTGGAAACACCATATATTTT.

The chain links TRBV9 to TRBJ2-3, with a weak D call TRBD1 (6 bases). V lost 0 bases and J 3 bases, leaving 11 bases between the germline ends. Germline V gene data show CDR1 as SGDLS and CDR2 as YYNGEE. The CDR3 contains 15 residues. CDR3 sequence (DNA): TGTGCCAGCAGCGTAGACAGGGCTGCAACAGATACGCAGTATTTT. It codes for CASSVDRAATDTQYF.

This chain joins TRBV10-1 and TRBJ2-1; no clear D gene. CDR1 is WNHNN and CDR2 is SYGVQD in the germline V gene (reference sequence). Trimming took off 3 bases at V and 9 bases at J, with 6 bases between the two ends. The CDR3 spans 11 residues. CDR3 sequence reads: CASSDSSEQFF. The CDR3 nucleotides read TGCGCCAGCAGTGACAGTAGTGAGCAGTTCTTC.

The chain recombines TRBV19 with TRBJ1-5; TRBD1 aligns across 9 bases. Per the germline V gene, CDR1 is LNHDA and CDR2 is SQIVND (reference sequence). This CDR3 contains 13 residues. Trimming cost V 5 bases and J 6 bases; bases outside gene matches: 2. The CDR3 nucleotides read TGTGCCAGTAGTGGGACAGGGCTTCAGCCCCAGCATTTT. Protein sequence: CASSGTGLQPQHF.

This clone was detected only once. Other DNA sequences of this sample code for an identical CDR3. The V and J genes are TRBV9 and TRBJ1-1; TRBD1 is a possible D gene (5 bases). The V and J ends lost 2 bases and 1 base respectively, with 6 bases between them. Germline CDR1 SGDLS, CDR2 YYNGEE. This CDR3 has 13 residues. The CDR3 region has the DNA TGTGCCAGCAGCGTGCAGGGGAACACTGAAGCTTTCTTT. Translating gives CASSVQGNTEAFF.

This rearrangement joins TRBV27 to TRBJ2-7; weak D call: TRBD1 (5 bases). Germline CDR1 and CDR2: MNHEY and SMNVEV (reference sequence). V gave up 2 bases and J gave up 3 bases, with 17 bases separating them. The CDR3 extends over 16 amino acids. The CDR3: CASSLNLQALRYEQYF. The CDR3 region has the DNA TGTGCCAGCAGTTTAAACCTACAGGCTTTGCGCTACGAGCAGTACTTC.

The J gene is TRBJ2-5, the V gene TRBV5-1; 8 bases map to TRBD1. Germline V gene sequence: CDR1 SGHRS, CDR2 YFSETQ. The CDR3 loop spans 18 amino acids. J gave up 2 bases and V 0 bases, and 12 bases lay outside the gene matches. The CDR3 sequence is CASSLAYIRGQSQETQYF. CDR3 nucleotide sequence: TGCGCCAGCAGCTTGGCTTATATCAGGGGGCAATCACAAGAGACCCAGTACTTC.

The V and J genes are TRBV2 and TRBJ1-4; the D gene is possibly TRBD1 (5 bases). V was pared by 1 base and J by 10 bases, with 16 bases between. Germline CDR1 reads SNHLY; CDR2 reads FYNNEI. This CDR3 comprises 15 residues. CDR3: CASSEGGTFGAKLFF. The DNA for the CDR3 is TGTGCCAGCAGTGAAGGAGGGACGTTCGGGGCAAAACTGTTTTTT.

V gene TRBV3-1 (or the pseudogene TRBV3-2) combines with J gene TRBJ2-5, with D maybe TRBD2 (6 bases). Deletions cut 4 bases from V and 5 bases from J, with 17 bases between. The CDR3 extends over 15 amino acids. Germline assignment: CDR1 LGHDT and CDR2 YNNKEL (reference sequence). The CDR3 DNA follows: TGTGCCAGCAGCCGTGGGACTGGTGTGGTCGAGACCCAGTACTTC. Residues: CASSRGTGVVETQYF.

The chain links TRBV3-1 (or the pseudogene TRBV3-2) to TRBJ2-1, with 9 bases fitting TRBD2. CDR3 length: 17 residues. Germline CDR1 and CDR2: LGHDT and YNNKEL (reference sequence). Trimming took 1 base from V and 9 from J; bases not matched to a gene: 13. The CDR3 region is CASSQGVARGRVFEQFF. The CDR3 DNA reads as TGTGCCAGCAGCCAAGGGGTCGCACGCGGGAGGGTCTTTGAGCAGTTCTTC.

The chain carries TRBV9 and TRBJ2-7; D is possibly TRBD1 (7 bases). This CDR3 contains 15 residues. CDR1 SGDLS and CDR2 YYNGEE come from the germline V gene. V was shortened by 1 base and J by 0 bases, with 11 bases between the two germline ends. CDR3 loop: CASSVTGEASYEQYF. CDR3 DNA: TGTGCCAGCAGCGTAACAGGGGAGGCCTCCTACGAGCAGTACTTC.

The chain's CDR3 is CASSSGQIHYEQYF. CDR3 sequence (DNA): TGTGCCAGTAGTTCGGGACAGATTCACTACGAGCAGTACTTC. The V call is TRBV19, the J call TRBJ2-7, with TRBD1 matching over 7 bases. The V gene end was trimmed by 5 bases and the J gene end by 3 bases; junction bases not matched to a gene: 7. The CDR3 totals 14 residues. Germline loops: CDR1 LNHDA, CDR2 SQIVND (reference sequence).

The chain couples TRBV5-4 to TRBJ2-1; possibly TRBD1 for D (6 bases). CDR1 and CDR2 (germline): SGHNT, YYREEE (reference sequence). V was trimmed by 5 bases and J by 4 bases, leaving 16 bases between them. The CDR3 sequence is 15 residues long. CDR3 amino acids: CASSSGMGAYNEQFF. CDR3 sequence (DNA): TGTGCCAGCAGTTCCGGGATGGGGGCATACAATGAGCAGTTCTTC.

This chain links TRBV2 with TRBJ1-5; no reliable D call. Trimming stripped 7 bases from V and 4 bases from J, with 14 bases between. Germline assignment: CDR1 SNHLY and CDR2 FYNNEI. CDR3 size: 14 residues. CDR3 amino acids: CASNRAEQNQPQHF. CDR3 bases: TGTGCCAGCAATAGGGCAGAGCAGAATCAGCCCCAGCATTTT.

The chain carries TRBV5-1 and TRBJ1-4, with D possibly matching TRBD1 (6 bases). Germline V gene lookup returns CDR1 SGHRS and CDR2 YFSETQ. Trimming took off 3 bases at V and 0 bases at J, with 18 bases between the two ends. This CDR3 contains 18 residues. The CDR3: CASSWAGGPGATNEKLFF. The CDR3 DNA is TGCGCCAGCAGCTGGGCCGGGGGGCCGGGGGCAACTAATGAAAAACTGTTTTTT.

The genes are TRBV6-5 and TRBJ1-1; a possible D gene is TRBD1 (5 bases). This CDR3 contains 13 residues. Germline-derived CDR1 and CDR2 are MNHEY and SVGAGI. V was shortened by 6 bases and J by 0 bases, with 8 bases between the two germline ends. The CDR3 DNA follows: TGTGCCAGCAGCCAGACAGTGAACACTGAAGCTTTCTTT. Amino acids: CASSQTVNTEAFF.

The chain is built from TRBV2 and TRBJ2-7; D gene uncertain. V was pared by 5 bases and J by 2 bases, with 10 bases between. Germline values: CDR1 SNHLY, CDR2 FYNNEI. The CDR3 contains 13 residues. The CDR3: CASSRAGPYEQYF. The CDR3, as DNA: TGTGCCAGCAGTCGGGCAGGCCCCTACGAGCAGTACTTC.

The rearrangement links TRBV5-1 to TRBJ1-2; D gene uncertain. The CDR3 runs 13 residues. V lost 5 bases and J 7 bases, leaving 15 bases between the germline ends. Germline-derived CDR1 and CDR2 are SGHRS and YFSETQ. The CDR3 DNA follows: TGCGCCAGCAGTCGAACAGTCGGCAGTGGCTACACCTTC. It translates to CASSRTVGSGYTF. The full variable domain, with the rest looked up from reference TRBV5-1 and TRBJ1-2, is KAGVTQTPRYLIKTRGQQVTLSCSPISGHRSVSWYQQTPGQGLQFLFEYFSETQRNKGNFPGRFSGRQFSNSRSEMNVSTLELGDSALYLCASSRTVGSGYTFGSGTRLTVV.

The rearrangement joins TRBV7-9 to TRBJ1-4; D ambiguous. Germline assignment: CDR1 SEHNR and CDR2 FQNEAQ (reference sequence). Trimming cost V 6 bases and J 8 bases, with 19 bases left between them. This CDR3 has 15 amino acids. The CDR3 DNA reads TGTGCCAGCAGAAAGAGCGATAATCCATGGGAAAAACTGTTTTTT. Translating it yields CASRKSDNPWEKLFF.

CDR3 DNA: TGTGCCAGCAGCCAAGACAGGGATAGCAATCAGCCCCAGCATTTT. Residues: CASSQDRDSNQPQHF. The rearrangement links TRBV4-2 to TRBJ1-5, with a possible D match to TRBD1 (5 bases). Trimming took off 0 bases at V and 0 bases at J, with 6 bases between the two ends. The CDR3 sequence is 15 residues long. CDR1 is LGHNA and CDR2 is YNFKEQ in the germline V gene.

The J gene is TRBJ1-5, the V gene TRBV28; 9 nucleotides agree with TRBD1. CDR1 MDHEN and CDR2 SYDVKM come from the germline V gene. There are 16 residues in the CDR3. Germline trimming cut 4 bases from V and 3 bases from J; bases unmatched to any gene: 7. CDR3 region: CASSSTGTGFNQPQHF. The CDR3 DNA reads TGTGCCAGCAGTTCGACCGGGACAGGGTTCAATCAGCCCCAGCATTTT.

The CDR3, as DNA: TGTGCCAGTAGTATTAGGGCCCTCATCAGCGGGAGTGAGCAGTTCTTC. Its translation is CASSIRALISGSEQFF. The V and J genes are TRBV19 and TRBJ2-1, with 8 bases identical to TRBD2. Germline lookup yields CDR1 LNHDA and CDR2 SQIVND (reference sequence). V lost 3 bases to trimming and J lost 9 bases; unmatched junction nucleotides: 13. The CDR3 has 16 amino acids. Based on the CDR3 plus reference TRBV19 and TRBJ2-1, the full variable domain is DGGITQSPKYLFRKEGQNVTLSCEQNLNHDAMYWYRQDPGQGLRLIYYSQIVNDFQKGDIAEGYSVSREKKESFPLTVTSAQKNPTAFYLCASSIRALISGSEQFFGPGTRLTVL.

V gene TRBV19 combines with J gene TRBJ1-6, with 8 bases fitting TRBD1. The CDR3 covers 14 residues. J gave up 6 bases and V 5 bases, and 3 bases lay outside the gene matches. CDR1 and CDR2 (germline): LNHDA, SQIVND (reference sequence). CDR3 in DNA: TGTGCCAGTAGTCCCGGACAGGGTAATTCACCCCTCCACTTT. Encoded protein: CASSPGQGNSPLHF.